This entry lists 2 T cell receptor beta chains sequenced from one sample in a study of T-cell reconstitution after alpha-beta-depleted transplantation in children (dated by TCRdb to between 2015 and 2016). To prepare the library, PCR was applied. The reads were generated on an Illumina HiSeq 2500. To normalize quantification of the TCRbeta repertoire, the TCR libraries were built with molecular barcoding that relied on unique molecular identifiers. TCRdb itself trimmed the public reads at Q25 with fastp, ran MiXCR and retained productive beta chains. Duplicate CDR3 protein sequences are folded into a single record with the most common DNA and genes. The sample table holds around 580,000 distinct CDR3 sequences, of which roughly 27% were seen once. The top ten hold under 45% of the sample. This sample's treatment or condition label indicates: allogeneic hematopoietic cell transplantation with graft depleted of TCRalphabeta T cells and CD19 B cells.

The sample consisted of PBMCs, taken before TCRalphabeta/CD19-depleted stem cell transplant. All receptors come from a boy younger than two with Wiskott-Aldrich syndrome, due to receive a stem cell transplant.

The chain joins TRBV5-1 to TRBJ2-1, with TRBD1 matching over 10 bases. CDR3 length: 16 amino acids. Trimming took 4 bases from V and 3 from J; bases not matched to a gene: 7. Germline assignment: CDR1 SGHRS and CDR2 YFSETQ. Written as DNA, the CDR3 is TGCGCCAGCAGCCGACAGGGGGCCAGGAGCTACAATGAGCAGTTCTTC. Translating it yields CASSRQGARSYNEQFF.

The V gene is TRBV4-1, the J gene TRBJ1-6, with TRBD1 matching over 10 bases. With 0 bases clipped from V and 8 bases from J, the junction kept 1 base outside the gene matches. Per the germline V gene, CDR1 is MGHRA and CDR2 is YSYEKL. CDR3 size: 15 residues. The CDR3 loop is CASSQDGQGDSPLHF. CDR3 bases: TGCGCCAGCAGCCAAGACGGACAGGGGGATTCACCCCTCCACTTT.